This T cell receptor beta chain was sequenced in a study of cytomegalovirus exposure and HLA in healthy donors. Study details: About 80 million unique TCRs, all from HLA-typed donors, were included in an early release of the data.

It was with 60 Vbeta and 13 Jbeta primers that the PCR ran. The method was immunoSEQ multiplex PCR; TCRdb's version includes in-frame clones alone and lacks a portion of them. The table lists 140,000 to 150,000 clones, around four fifths of them singletons. Germline V gene sequence: CDR1 MDHEN, CDR2 SYDVKM. Trimming removed 3 bases from V and 0 bases from J, with 8 bases in between. This CDR3 is 14 amino acids long. This rearrangement joins TRBV28 to TRBJ1-1, with a weak D call TRBD1 (5 bases). The TCR comes from a male donor in good health and CMV-seronegative. Sequenced: PBMCs. The CDR3 DNA is TGTGCCAGCAGTTTGGACACACTGAACACTGAAGCTTTCTTT. Amino acids: CASSLDTLNTEAFF. Complete variable domain (other parts from reference TRBV28 and TRBJ1-1): DVKVTQSSRYLVKRTGEKVFLECVQDMDHENMFWYRQDPGLGLRLIYFSYDVKMKEKGDIPEGYSVSREKKERFSLILESASTNQTSMYLCASSLDTLNTEAFFGQGTRLTVV.